This TCR beta chain derives from a study of blood T cell repertoires in COVID-19. About the research overall: The origin of the acute and convalescent COVID-19 samples was the United States, Italy and Spain. PBMCs, B-cell-depleted T cells, or T cells were the source of the cDNA or gDNA that made up the material.

In the original processing: From reference gene primer amplification, estimates of nucleated cell counts were derived. The data were produced by immunoSEQ multiplex PCR, yet TCRdb's version contains in-frame clones alone and is incomplete. The V and J calls and clone size are taken from that table; D and trimming were inferred from the DNA. Here the sample spans around 40,000 clones, about 82% being singletons. The CDR3 totals 15 residues. CDR1 is LGHDT, CDR2 YNNKEL, per germline (reference sequence). V gave up 5 bases and J gave up 2 bases, with 16 bases separating them. The receptor was derived from a man aged 80 or over with active or convalescent COVID-19. The source material was peripheral blood. V usage is TRBV3-1 (or the pseudogene TRBV3-2) and J usage is TRBJ2-7; a weak D match, TRBD2 (6 bases). The CDR3 coding sequence is TGTGCCAGCAGCAGACTAGGGGCCCTGGCCTACGAGCAGTACTTC. It is translated as CASSRLGALAYEQYF.